The T cell receptor beta chain under discussion was sequenced for a study of T-cell reconstitution after alpha-beta-depleted transplantation in children. Trimming removed 5 bases at V and 9 bases at J, with 16 bases between. The CDR3 covers 13 residues. Germline lookup yields CDR1 MDHEN and CDR2 SYDVKM. This clonotype was seen many times. Its antigen is still unknown. A library of TCRbeta sequences, prepared with unique molecular identifiers, was generated. TCRdb reanalysed the PCR reads using MiXCR and keeps one entry per CDR3 protein. The table records approximately 630,000 distinct CDR3 sequences, 13% of them present only once. Study results and limitations: Approximately two months post-transplant, alpha-beta T cells reportedly originated from several hundred expanded graft clones.

The clonotype was recovered from a girl aged 2 to 10 with congenital amegakaryocytic thrombocytopenia, due to receive a stem cell transplant. This chain joins TRBV28 and TRBJ2-5; D is possibly TRBD2 (6 bases). The source material was PBMCs, sampled before TCRalphabeta/CD19-depleted stem cell transplant. CDR3 amino acids: CASSSYGGRAQYF. As DNA, the CDR3 is TGTGCCAGCAGTAGTTACGGGGGTAGGGCCCAGTACTTC.